The source of this T cell receptor (beta chain) is a study of human T cells and chemical hapten exposure. What the library attached to individual cDNA molecules were unique molecular identifiers. In the authors' workflow: Ranging from roughly 20,000 to 750,000, TCR counts per sample had a median value of 95,638. TCRdb called the RACE reads again in MiXCR, with one record for every CDR3 protein. It is TCRdb's table, rather than the study itself, that gives the V and J calls and clone size. The table shows over 100,000 distinct CDR3 sequences, with 9.2% occurring only once. This clonotype showed up many times. Time point specified: patch test 2, 6 weeks after DPC sensitization. Treatment described: therapeutic diphenylcyclopropenone sensitization with weekly scalp DPC. Germline V gene data show CDR1 as MDHEN and CDR2 as SYDVKM. Trimming shortened V by 5 bases and J by 5 bases, and 9 bases separated the two germline ends. The CDR3 is made up of 12 amino acids.

The V gene is TRBV28, the J gene TRBJ1-2; the D is unclear. Sequenced material: whole blood, taken in connection with sensitization to the hapten diphenylcyclopropenone (DPC). The clonotype was recovered from a woman between 40 and 55 years old with alopecia areata. Some clones in this sample may be carry-over from other donors' samples. This CDR3 reads CASSESEYGYTF. Written as DNA, the CDR3 is TGTGCCAGCAGTGAGTCAGAATATGGCTACACCTTC.